A selection of T cell receptor beta chains follows, all from one sample in a study of blood T cell repertoires in COVID-19. Libraries were prepared by immunoSEQ multiplex PCR; TCRdb keeps only in-frame clonotypes and omits some of them. The sample has roughly 120,000 clones, about 80% seen once. Sample: peripheral blood. These receptors all stem from a woman of 80 years or more with acute or convalescent COVID-19. The CDR3 runs from the conserved cysteine through the conserved F or W. The D gene is left open where the match is weak. Clone size is stated in some rows and not others, as once, few, many or a class when expanded.

d_gene | j_gene | v_gene | abundance | CDR3nt | CDR3aa
. | TRBJ1-1 | TRBV5-7 | once | TGTGCCAGCAGCTTAGTCCAATGCGGGGACACTGAAGCTTTCTTT | CASSLVQCGDTEAFF
TRBD2 | TRBJ2-1 | TRBV6-6 | few | TGTGCCAGCAGTTACCGCACCGGGACTAGCAATGAGCAGTTCTTC | CASSYRTGTSNEQFF
TRBD1 | TRBJ1-2 | TRBV6-1 | . | TGTGCCAGCAGTGAAGCCCCAGGGGGCTTCTATGGCTACACCTTC | CASSEAPGGFYGYTF
TRBD2 | TRBJ2-1 | TRBV30 | . | TGTGCCTGGAGTCTTCTAGCGGGAGTTGGGAATGAGCAGTTCTTC | CAWSLLAGVGNEQFF
. | TRBJ2-3 | TRBV19 | . | TGTGCCAGTAGTATCGGAACAGCCTCCACAGATACGCAGTATTTT | CASSIGTASTDTQYF
TRBD2 | TRBJ2-2 | TRBV25-1 | few | TGTGCCAGCAAAAGGGCTAGCGGGGGGTCGAACACCGGGGAGCTGTTTTTT | CASKRASGGSNTGELFF
. | TRBJ2-1 | TRBV9 | . | TGTGCCAGCAGCGCAGGGCAATCCTACAATGAGCAGTTCTTC | CASSAGQSYNEQFF
. | TRBJ1-5 | TRBV10-3 | . | TGTGCCATCAGTCGGGACATTAATCAGCCCCAGCATTTT | CAISRDINQPQHF
TRBD1 | TRBJ1-5 | TRBV3-1/TRBV3-2 | . | TGTGCCAGCAGCCAGGGGACAGGGGCCAACCGGCAGCCCCAGCATTTT | CASSQGTGANRQPQHF
. | TRBJ2-1 | TRBV18 | . | TGTGCCAGCTCACCACCCGCGGCCCTATCCTACAATGAGCAGTTCTTC | CASSPPAALSYNEQFF
. | TRBJ2-7 | TRBV6-5 | once | TGTGCCAGCAGGGGCGGGCCCTCAGTTGCCTACGAGCAGTACTTC | CASRGGPSVAYEQYF
TRBD2 | TRBJ2-1 | TRBV3-1/TRBV3-2 | . | TGTGCCAGCAGCCAGACTAGCGGGATCGACAATGAGCAGTTCTTC | CASSQTSGIDNEQFF
TRBD1 | TRBJ2-1 | TRBV10-2 | . | TGCGCCAGCACCTACCCCAGGACAGGGGGCAATGAGCAGTTCTTC | CASTYPRTGGNEQFF
. | TRBJ1-2 | TRBV28 | . | TGTGCCAGCAGGACCTCCGGGGGGTACACCTTC | CASRTSGGYTF
TRBD2 | TRBJ2-1 | TRBV28 | . | TGTGCCAGCAGCCGGGCGGCCAGCGGGAGGATCTTC | CASSRAASGRIF
TRBD1 | TRBJ2-1 | TRBV10-3 | once | TGTGCCATCGGGCAGGGAGACAGGGACAATGAGCAGTTCTTC | CAIGQGDRDNEQFF
. | TRBJ2-2 | TRBV5-4 | . | TGTGCCAGCAGCGTGACCGGGAGGAACACCGGGGAGCTGTTTTTT | CASSVTGRNTGELFF
. | TRBJ1-2 | TRBV6-6 | . | TGTGCCAGCAGAACGCGGGGGTCTCATGGCTACACCTTC | CASRTRGSHGYTF
. | TRBJ2-1 | TRBV9 | once | TGTGCCAGTGGGGTTGACGGGAGCTCCTACAATGAGCAGTTCTTC | CASGVDGSSYNEQFF
. | TRBJ1-5 | TRBV4-1 | . | TGCGCCAGTAGCCTAGGCAGGGGCAATCAGCCCCAGCATTTT | CASSLGRGNQPQHF
. | TRBJ1-6 | TRBV2 | . | TGTGCCAGCAGGTCAGGGGATTCACCCCTCCACTTT | CASRSGDSPLHF
TRBD1 | TRBJ2-2 | TRBV4-1 | . | TGCGCCAGCAGCCAAGATAGAAACAGGGGAATCTCCACCGGGGAGCTGTTTTTT | CASSQDRNRGISTGELFF
TRBD1 | TRBJ2-7 | TRBV7-2 | . | TGTGCCAGCAGCCCCCAGACAGGGGGTTTCCACGAGCAGTACTTC | CASSPQTGGFHEQYF
. | TRBJ1-4 | TRBV29-1 | . | TGCAGCGTTGGTGCTCAGGGTGAAAAACTGTTTTTT | CSVGAQGEKLFF
. | TRBJ2-7 | TRBV5-1 | . | TGCGCCAGCAGCTTGGACAGGGACCCCTCCTACGAGCAGTACTTC | CASSLDRDPSYEQYF
. | TRBJ1-1 | TRBV28 | . | TGTGCCAGCAGTTACTCAGGGTCGGGCACTGAAGCTTTCTTT | CASSYSGSGTEAFF
TRBD2 | TRBJ2-1 | TRBV7-7 | . | TGTGCCAGCAGCTTATCTGCTAGCGGGGGGTACAATGAGCAGTTCTTC | CASSLSASGGYNEQFF
TRBD2 | TRBJ2-7 | TRBV19 | few | TGTGCCAGTCGACTAGCGGGGTCCTACGAGCAGTACTTC | CASRLAGSYEQYF
. | TRBJ1-2 | TRBV28 | . | TGTGCCAGCAATGTGGACACCTATGGCTACACCTTC | CASNVDTYGYTF
. | TRBJ2-3 | TRBV6-2/TRBV6-3 | . | TGTGCCAGCAGTTACTCGCCGGAAGCGCGTGGCACAGATACGCAGTATTTT | CASSYSPEARGTDTQYF
. | TRBJ1-3 | TRBV19 | . | TGTGCCAGTAGTGCGGGAGCCATAGCCAACACCATATATTTT | CASSAGAIANTIYF
. | TRBJ2-7 | TRBV7-8 | . | TGTGCCAGCAGCTTTGCTAGCGACTACGAGCAGTACTTC | CASSFASDYEQYF
. | TRBJ1-2 | TRBV12-3/TRBV12-4 | . | TGTGCCAGCCTACGGGAGAACTATGGCTACACCTTC | CASLRENYGYTF
. | TRBJ1-4 | TRBV19 | . | TGTGCCACCTGCCCTAGAAGAGACGGTGAAAAACTGTTTTTT | CATCPRRDGEKLFF
. | TRBJ1-6 | TRBV7-9 | . | TGTGCCAGCAGCACAGGGTCAAGCTCCTATAATTCACCCCTCCACTTT | CASSTGSSSYNSPLHF
TRBD2 | TRBJ2-1 | TRBV7-2 | . | TGTGCCAGCAGTAGACTAGCGGGAAACTACAATGAGCAGTTCTTC | CASSRLAGNYNEQFF
TRBD1 | TRBJ1-6 | TRBV10-3 | few | TGTGCCACCACGACAGGGTCCCATTCACCCCTCCACTTT | CATTTGSHSPLHF
TRBD2 | TRBJ2-7 | TRBV11-2 | . | TGTGCCAGCAGCTTAGGCAGCGGGGTGGCCTACGAGCAGTACTTC | CASSLGSGVAYEQYF
. | TRBJ1-2 | TRBV5-5 | . | TGTGCCAGCAGCTTTTCTCAGGGAGGATTCTATGGCTACACCTTC | CASSFSQGGFYGYTF